The sequence of this T cell receptor beta chain was determined in a study of T cells in pancreatic ductal adenocarcinoma. This CDR3 region has 15 residues. Germline V gene sequence: CDR1 LNHDA, CDR2 SQIVND (reference sequence). The V and J ends lost 9 bases and 8 bases respectively, with 22 bases between them. The protocol was immunoSEQ multiplex PCR, while the TCRdb copy is restricted to in-frame clones and leaves out a portion. The repertoire consists of roughly 100,000 clones, with about 95% occurring once and the leading ten covering 3.1%. Study-level findings and limits: No significant tumor-blood clonality difference; means were about 0.1 and 0.065. Unique clonotypes were roughly 8-fold more numerous in blood than in tumor.

Turning to this clone: No antigen is known for it.

Surgery without prior neoadjuvant therapy was the treatment of the selected pancreatic ductal adenocarcinoma patients. The TCR sequence derives from a human donor with pancreatic ductal adenocarcinoma. The J gene is TRBJ1-4, the V gene TRBV19, with D tentatively TRBD1 (6 bases). Specimen: PBMCs. CDR3 in amino acids: CASTPPGAAGEKLFF. CDR3 sequence (DNA): TGTGCCAGCACTCCACCGGGGGCAGCGGGAGAAAAACTGTTTTTT. Variable domain in full (rest from reference TRBV19 and TRBJ1-4): DGGITQSPKYLFRKEGQNVTLSCEQNLNHDAMYWYRQDPGQGLRLIYYSQIVNDFQKGDIAEGYSVSREKKESFPLTVTSAQKNPTAFYLCASTPPGAAGEKLFFGSGTQLSVL.